This passage covers 27 T cell receptor beta chains from one sample sequenced in a study of T-cell reconstitution after alpha-beta-depleted transplantation in children. TCRbeta library preparation incorporated unique molecular identifiers. MiXCR was run by TCRdb on the PCR reads, yielding one entry per CDR3 protein. The repertoire holds over 450,000 distinct CDR3 sequences, with roughly a tenth as singletons. This material consisted of PBMCs, taken before TCRalphabeta/CD19-depleted stem cell transplant. These receptors came from a child aged 2-15 years with inherited bone marrow failure, due to receive a stem cell transplant.

The rearrangement uses TRBV5-6 and TRBJ1-1; D not certain. Deletions cut 4 bases from V and 11 bases from J, with 21 bases between. This CDR3 region has 14 residues. Looked up from germline, CDR1 is SGHDT and CDR2 is YYEEEE. The CDR3 loop is CASSQWATTYKAFF. Here the CDR3 DNA reads TGTGCCAGCAGCCAATGGGCCACCACCTACAAGGCTTTCTTT.

Comments on this clonotype: A much bigger clone sits one base away, suggesting this may be a read error. The rearrangement uses TRBV5-6 and TRBJ2-7; a weak D match, TRBD1 (5 bases). The V end lost 1 base, the J end lost 4 bases, and 12 bases lay between the germline ends. This CDR3 is built from 14 residues. The germline V gene has CDR1 SGHDT and CDR2 YYEEEE. The CDR3 DNA sequence: TGTGCCAGCAGCTTGTTACAGGTAACATACGAGCAGTACTTC. This codes for CASSLLQVTYEQYF. The entire variable domain, with the rest obtained from reference TRBV5-6 and TRBJ2-7, is as follows: DAGVTQSPTHLIKTRGQQVTLRCSPKSGHDTVSWYQQALGQGPQFIFQYYEEEERQRGNFPDRFSGHQFPNYSSELNVNALLLGDSALYLCASSLLQVTYEQYFGPGTRLTVT.

In this sample, this clonotype turned up many times. The chain carries TRBV12-3 or TRBV12-4 and TRBJ2-1; weak D call: TRBD2 (6 bases). This CDR3 has 13 amino acids. The ends were cut back, 1 base at V and 9 bases at J, with 10 bases in the middle. The CDR3 loop reads CASSLGLASEQFF. DNA of the CDR3: TGTGCCAGCAGTTTAGGGCTAGCGAGTGAGCAGTTCTTC.

This clonotype has ten or more counts. The rearrangement joins TRBV20-1 to TRBJ2-2, with 11 bases fitting TRBD2. This CDR3 is 20 amino acids long. The germline CDR1 and CDR2 sequences are DFQATT and SNEGSKA (reference sequence). J was trimmed by 3 bases and V by 1 base; bases with no gene match: 16. The CDR3 protein is CSARGSTLAGGVLDTGELFF. Written as DNA, the CDR3 is TGCAGTGCTAGAGGGTCCACCCTAGCGGGAGGAGTTTTGGACACCGGGGAGCTGTTTTTT.

This clonotype was recorded many times. The CDR3 is CASSRDSTDTQYF. In nucleotides, the CDR3 is TGTGCCAGCTCCCGGGACAGCACAGATACGCAGTATTTT. The chain employs TRBV18 and TRBJ2-3, with D possibly called TRBD1 or TRBD2 (5 bases each). Germline CDR1 KGHSH, CDR2 LQKENI. The ends were cut back, 6 bases at V and 0 bases at J, with 7 bases in the middle. There are 13 residues in the CDR3.

In this sample, this clonotype turned up many times. V gene TRBV7-9 combines with J gene TRBJ2-6; D call uncertain. Trimming took off 4 bases at V and 0 bases at J, with 22 bases between the two ends. This CDR3 contains 20 residues. Germline CDR1 and CDR2: SEHNR and FQNEAQ (reference sequence). CDR3 DNA: TGTGCCAGCAGCTCCCCCTACCGTGCTGCGGAGAGCTCTGGGGCCAACGTCCTGACTTTC. Encoded protein: CASSSPYRAAESSGANVLTF.

The table lists this clonotype with many counts. The chain has TRBV12-3 or TRBV12-4 and TRBJ2-1; 11 nucleotides align to TRBD2. The ends lost 5 bases at V and 1 base at J; junction bases unmatched: 10. The CDR3 covers 18 residues. CDR3 protein: CASSRKLAGVLSYNEQFF. CDR3 nucleotides: TGTGCCAGCAGTCGGAAACTAGCGGGAGTTTTATCCTACAATGAGCAGTTCTTC.

There are many counts of this clonotype. The V gene is TRBV5-1, the J gene TRBJ1-1; D remains unclear. Per germline, CDR1 SGHRS and CDR2 YFSETQ. Trimming shortened V by 1 base and J by 0 bases, and 13 bases separated the two germline ends. The CDR3 consists of 16 residues. The CDR3 here is CASSLTTTALNTEAFF. Here the CDR3 DNA reads TGCGCCAGCAGCTTGACTACAACAGCCTTGAACACTGAAGCTTTCTTT.

In DNA, the CDR3 is TGCGCCAGCAGCCCAGGAAACACCATATATTTT. It translates to CASSPGNTIYF. The chain is built from TRBV4-3 and TRBJ1-3; D not certain. CDR1 and CDR2 (germline): LGHNA, YSLEER. Between the trimmed V and J ends, which lost 4 bases and 4 bases, there was a span of 2 bases. The CDR3 contains 11 residues.

CDR3: CASSLQAQGAKAFF. In nucleotides, the CDR3 is TGCGCCAGCAGCTTGCAAGCACAGGGGGCAAAAGCTTTCTTT. The V gene is TRBV5-1, the J gene TRBJ1-1; 9 positions agree with TRBD1. V dropped 1 base and J dropped 9; count of bases not matched to a gene: 7. The CDR3 is 14 residues long. CDR1 SGHRS and CDR2 YFSETQ come from the germline V gene.

Concerning this clonotype itself: A much bigger clone sits one base away, suggesting this may be a read error. The chain has TRBV20-1 and TRBJ2-1; D not certain. The CDR3 consists of 15 residues. Trimming took off 3 bases at V and 0 bases at J, with 12 bases between the two ends. CDR1 is DFQATT, CDR2 SNEGSKA, per germline (reference sequence). CDR3 DNA: TGCAGTGCTAGTGTAGGGTTGGTCTCCTACAATGAGCAGTTCTTC. It yields the protein CSASVGLVSYNEQFF.

At least ten counts were recorded for this clonotype. V gene TRBV27 combines with J gene TRBJ1-4; D might be TRBD1 (5 bases). V was trimmed by 0 bases and J by 7 bases, leaving 12 bases between them. The CDR3 runs to 15 residues. Germline lookup yields CDR1 MNHEY and CDR2 SMNVEV (reference sequence). CDR3 region: CASSLSGTPREKLFF. For the CDR3, the DNA is TGTGCCAGCAGTTTATCGGGGACGCCCCGTGAAAAACTGTTTTTT.

This clonotype was recorded at least ten times. The chain couples TRBV5-1 to TRBJ1-6, with D perhaps matching TRBD1 (5 bases). V lost 0 bases to trimming and J lost 8 bases, with 6 bases between them. The germline gives CDR1 SGHRS, CDR2 YFSETQ. This CDR3 has 13 amino acids. The CDR3 nucleotides are TGCGCCAGCAGCTTGGAAGGGGATTCACCCCTCCACTTT. Its translation is CASSLEGDSPLHF.

Many counts were recorded for this clonotype. The gene calls are TRBV7-2 and TRBJ2-7, with 7 positions matching TRBD1. With V trimmed by 2 bases and J by 5 bases, 6 bases remained unmatched. The CDR3 is 14 residues long. Looked up from germline, CDR1 is SGHTA and CDR2 is FQGNSA. CDR3 loop: CASSLTQGPDEQYF. The CDR3 DNA follows: TGTGCCAGCAGCTTAACACAGGGGCCCGACGAGCAGTACTTC.

In this sample, this clonotype turned up many times. The V gene is TRBV27, the J gene TRBJ2-3, with D hard to call. Trimming cost V 2 bases and J 6 bases, with 9 bases left between them. This CDR3 is 13 amino acids long. CDR1 is MNHEY, CDR2 SMNVEV, per germline (reference sequence). CDR3 region: CASSLMIRDTQYF. CDR3 DNA: TGTGCCAGCAGTTTAATGATACGGGATACGCAGTATTTT.

This clonotype was counted many times. The V and J genes are TRBV6-1 and TRBJ1-4; tentatively, D is TRBD1 (5 bases). The CDR3 sequence is 14 residues long. The V end was cut by 11 bases, the J end by 0 bases, with 13 bases between. The V gene's germline CDR1 is MNHNS and CDR2 SASEGT. CDR3 sequence (DNA): TGTGCCTCCGACAGTTCCGCAACTAATGAAAAACTGTTTTTT. Amino acid sequence: CASDSSATNEKLFF.

This clonotype was seen at least ten times. The rearrangement joins TRBV20-1 to TRBJ1-6; 8 nucleotides agree with TRBD1. Germline lookup yields CDR1 DFQATT and CDR2 SNEGSKA (reference sequence). The V segment lost 3 bases and the J segment 1 base; nucleotides outside the gene matches: 8. This CDR3 region has 17 residues. The CDR3 DNA sequence: TGCAGTGCTAGGTCGGGGACAGGCGTTTCCTATAATTCACCCCTCCACTTT. This translates into CSARSGTGVSYNSPLHF.

This clonotype appeared many times. CDR3 protein: CASSTGTSGTYSYNEQFF. As DNA, the CDR3 is TGTGCCAGCAGTACCGGGACTAGCGGGACTTACTCCTACAATGAGCAGTTCTTC. J is TRBJ2-1 and V is TRBV12-3 or TRBV12-4; 13 nucleotides line up with TRBD2. CDR3 length equals 18 residues. The trim removed 5 bases at V and 0 bases at J, leaving 7 bases unmatched.

This chain joins TRBV7-9 and TRBJ2-1, with D possibly matching TRBD2 (6 bases). Germline V gives CDR1 SEHNR, CDR2 FQNEAQ (reference sequence). The CDR3 spans 15 residues. Trimming took off 2 bases at V and 8 bases at J, with 16 bases between the two ends. DNA for the CDR3: TGTGCCAGCAGCTTACGTGGCGGGATGGGGGATGAGCAGTTCTTC. Protein: CASSLRGGMGDEQFF.

The chain has TRBV5-1 and TRBJ2-1; TRBD2 matches 11 bases. The CDR3 consists of 15 residues. Germline V gives CDR1 SGHRS, CDR2 YFSETQ. Unmatched junction bases numbered 6, after V lost 0 bases and J lost 10 bases. CDR3 in amino acids: CASSLALAGGKEQFF. CDR3 sequence (DNA): TGCGCCAGCAGCTTGGCGCTAGCGGGAGGAAAGGAGCAGTTCTTC. The complete variable domain, with remaining parts taken from reference TRBV5-1 and TRBJ2-1, reads KAGVTQTPRYLIKTRGQQVTLSCSPISGHRSVSWYQQTPGQGLQFLFEYFSETQRNKGNFPGRFSGRQFSNSRSEMNVSTLELGDSALYLCASSLALAGGKEQFFGPGTRLTVL.

In this sample, this clonotype turned up many times. This rearrangement joins TRBV4-1 to TRBJ2-4; 8 bases are a match to TRBD2. The V segment lost 4 bases and the J segment 0 bases; nucleotides outside the gene matches: 5. The CDR3 covers 16 residues. CDR1 is MGHRA, CDR2 YSYEKL, per germline. CDR3 sequence: CASSRSGALAKNIQYF. The CDR3 nucleotides are TGCGCCAGCAGCCGTAGCGGGGCCCTAGCCAAAAACATTCAGTACTTC.

The chain has TRBV12-3 or TRBV12-4 and TRBJ1-2; D call uncertain. This CDR3 is 17 amino acids long. V lost 4 bases and J 0 bases, leaving 18 bases between the germline ends. CDR3 in DNA: TGTGCCAGCAGTTCCGTCAGTTTTTCTGAAGCTAACTATGGCTACACCTTC. Amino acids: CASSSVSFSEANYGYTF.

This clonotype was observed many times. The CDR3 sequence is CASSVGQGALDTGELFF. CDR3 nucleotides: TGTGCCAGCAGCGTCGGACAGGGGGCGCTTGACACCGGGGAGCTGTTTTTT. The chain carries TRBV7-9 and TRBJ2-2; the match to TRBD1 covers 11 bases. Germline values: CDR1 SEHNR, CDR2 FQNEAQ (reference sequence). J was trimmed by 3 bases and V by 5 bases; bases with no gene match: 8. There are 17 residues in the CDR3.

This clonotype occurred many times. The chain employs TRBV4-1 and TRBJ2-3, with unresolved D. Germline assignment: CDR1 MGHRA and CDR2 YSYEKL. V lost 1 base and J 2 bases, leaving 19 bases between the germline ends. This CDR3 is 18 amino acids long. The CDR3 sequence: CASSQGVFGNIDTDTQYF. CDR3 nucleotide sequence: TGCGCCAGCAGCCAAGGAGTATTCGGTAATATAGACACAGATACGCAGTATTTT.

This clonotype has just one count. Possible read error: a much larger clone is one base away. V usage is TRBV29-1 and J usage is TRBJ1-1; possibly TRBD1 for D (5 bases). The CDR3 is made up of 17 amino acids. The ends were cut back, 7 bases at V and 0 bases at J, with 24 bases in the middle. In germline, CDR1 is SQVTM, CDR2 ANQGSEA. The CDR3 reads CSARRVIGVMMNTEAFF. The CDR3 coding sequence is TGCAGCGCTAGGAGGGTGATAGGGGTCATGATGAACACTGAAGCTTTCTTT.

This clonotype was observed many times. The chain employs TRBV12-3 or TRBV12-4 and TRBJ2-2; D not certain. The ends were cut back, 1 base at V and 0 bases at J, with 9 bases in the middle. There are 16 residues in the CDR3. The CDR3 DNA is TGTGCCAGCAGTTTAGGACGAGCAGCGAACACCGGGGAGCTGTTTTTT. Protein product: CASSLGRAANTGELFF.

Concerning this clonotype: A single base separates this from a much larger clone, so it may be a read error. The chain carries TRBV3-1 and TRBJ2-1, with 9 nucleotides matching TRBD2. CDR1 and CDR2 (germline): LGHDT, YNNKEL (reference sequence). The CDR3 sequence is 17 residues long. The CDR3 coding sequence is TGTGCCAGCAGCCAAGAGTCTAGCGGGGTGCGCTACTATGAGCAGTTCTTC. Protein: CASSQESSGVRYYEQFF.